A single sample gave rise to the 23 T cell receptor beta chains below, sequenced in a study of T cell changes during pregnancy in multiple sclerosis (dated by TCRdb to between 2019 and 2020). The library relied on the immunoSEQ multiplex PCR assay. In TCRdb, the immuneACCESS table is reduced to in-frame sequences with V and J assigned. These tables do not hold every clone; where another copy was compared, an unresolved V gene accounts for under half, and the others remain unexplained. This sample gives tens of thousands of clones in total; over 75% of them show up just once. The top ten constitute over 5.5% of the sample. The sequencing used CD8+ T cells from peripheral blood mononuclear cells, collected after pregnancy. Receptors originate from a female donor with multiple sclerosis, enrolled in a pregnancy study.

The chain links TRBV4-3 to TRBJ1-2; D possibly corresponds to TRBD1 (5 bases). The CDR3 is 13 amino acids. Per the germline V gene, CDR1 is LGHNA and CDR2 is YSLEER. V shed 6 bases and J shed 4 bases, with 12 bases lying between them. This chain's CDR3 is CASSNQGIYGYTF. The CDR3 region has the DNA TGCGCCAGCAGTAATCAGGGTATCTATGGCTACACCTTC.

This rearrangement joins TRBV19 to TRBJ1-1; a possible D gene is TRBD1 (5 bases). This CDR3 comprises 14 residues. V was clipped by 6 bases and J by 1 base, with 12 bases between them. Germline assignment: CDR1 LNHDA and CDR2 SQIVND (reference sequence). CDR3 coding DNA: TGTGCCAGTAGGAACCTGGACACGAACACTGAAGCTTTCTTT. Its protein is CASRNLDTNTEAFF.

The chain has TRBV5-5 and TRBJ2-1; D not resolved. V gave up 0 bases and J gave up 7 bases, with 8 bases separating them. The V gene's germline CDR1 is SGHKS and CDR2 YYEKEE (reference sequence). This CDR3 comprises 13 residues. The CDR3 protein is CASSLATYNEQFF. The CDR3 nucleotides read TGTGCCAGCAGCTTGGCAACTTATAATGAGCAGTTCTTC.

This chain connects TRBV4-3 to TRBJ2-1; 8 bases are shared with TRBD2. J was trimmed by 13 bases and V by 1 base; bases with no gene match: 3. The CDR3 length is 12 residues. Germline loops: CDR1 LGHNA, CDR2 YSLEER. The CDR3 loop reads CASSQGAGVQFF. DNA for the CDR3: TGCGCCAGCAGCCAAGGAGCGGGAGTTCAGTTCTTC.

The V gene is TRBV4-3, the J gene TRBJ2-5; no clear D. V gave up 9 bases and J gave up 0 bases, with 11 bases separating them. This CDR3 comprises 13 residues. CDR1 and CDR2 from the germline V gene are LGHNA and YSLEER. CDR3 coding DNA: TGCGCCAGTTCCTTGAGGCACCAAGAGACCCAGTACTTC. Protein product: CASSLRHQETQYF.

In DNA form, the CDR3 reads TGTGCCAGCAGCTTAGGGTGGCCTTATGGCTACACCTTC. Protein: CASSLGWPYGYTF. The chain links TRBV7-2 to TRBJ1-2; D remains unclear. This CDR3 region has 13 residues. Germline V gives CDR1 SGHTA, CDR2 FQGNSA. Trimming cost V 1 base and J 5 bases, with 8 bases left between them.

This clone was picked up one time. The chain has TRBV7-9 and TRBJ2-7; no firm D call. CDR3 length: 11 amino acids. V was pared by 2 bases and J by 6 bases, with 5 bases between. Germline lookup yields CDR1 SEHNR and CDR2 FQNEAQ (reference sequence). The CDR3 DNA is TGTGCCAGCAGCTTATTATCCGAGCAGTACTTC. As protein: CASSLLSEQYF.

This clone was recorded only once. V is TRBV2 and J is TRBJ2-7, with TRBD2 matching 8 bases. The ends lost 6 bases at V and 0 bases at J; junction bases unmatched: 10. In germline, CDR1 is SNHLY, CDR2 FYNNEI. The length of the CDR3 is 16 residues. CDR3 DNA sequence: TGTGCCAGCAGGGGGGTCCCGGGGGGGCCCTCCTACGAGCAGTACTTC. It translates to CASRGVPGGPSYEQYF.

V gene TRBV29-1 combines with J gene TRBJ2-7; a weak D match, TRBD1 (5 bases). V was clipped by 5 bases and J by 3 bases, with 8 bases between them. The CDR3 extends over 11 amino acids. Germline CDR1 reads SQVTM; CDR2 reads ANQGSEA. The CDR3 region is CSVKDNYEQYF. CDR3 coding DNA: TGCAGCGTTAAGGACAACTACGAGCAGTACTTC.

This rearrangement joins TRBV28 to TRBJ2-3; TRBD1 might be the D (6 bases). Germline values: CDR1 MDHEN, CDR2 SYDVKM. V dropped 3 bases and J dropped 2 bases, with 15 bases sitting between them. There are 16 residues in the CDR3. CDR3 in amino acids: CASSFFPGQNTDTQYF. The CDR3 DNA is TGTGCCAGCAGTTTTTTTCCCGGACAGAACACAGATACGCAGTATTTT.

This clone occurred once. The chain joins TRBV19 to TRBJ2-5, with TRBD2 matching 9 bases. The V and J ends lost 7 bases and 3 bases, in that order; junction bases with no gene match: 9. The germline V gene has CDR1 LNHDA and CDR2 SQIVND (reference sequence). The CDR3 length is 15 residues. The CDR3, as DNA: TGTGCCAGTACCCCCGGGCTAGCGGGGAAAGAGACCCAGTACTTC. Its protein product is CASTPGLAGKETQYF.

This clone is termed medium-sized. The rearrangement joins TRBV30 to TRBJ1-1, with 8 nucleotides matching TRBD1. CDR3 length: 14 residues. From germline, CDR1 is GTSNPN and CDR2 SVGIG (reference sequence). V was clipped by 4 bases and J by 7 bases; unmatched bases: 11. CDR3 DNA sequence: TGTGCCTGGAACCTACTAGGGACAGGCCATGAAGCTTTCTTT. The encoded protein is CAWNLLGTGHEAFF.

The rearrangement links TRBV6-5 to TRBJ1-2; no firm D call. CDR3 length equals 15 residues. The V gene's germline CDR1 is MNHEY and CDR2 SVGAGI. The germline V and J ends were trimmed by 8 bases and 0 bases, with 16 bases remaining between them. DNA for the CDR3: TGTGCCAGCTCCTTCGGACTCAATTCTAACTATGGCTACACCTTC. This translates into CASSFGLNSNYGYTF.

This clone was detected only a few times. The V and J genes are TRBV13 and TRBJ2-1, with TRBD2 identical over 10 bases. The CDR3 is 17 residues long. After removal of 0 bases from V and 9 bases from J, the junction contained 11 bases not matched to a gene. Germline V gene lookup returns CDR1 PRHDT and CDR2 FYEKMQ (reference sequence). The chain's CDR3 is CASSLGFVLAGVGEQFF. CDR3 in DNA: TGTGCCAGCAGCTTAGGTTTCGTGCTAGCGGGAGTTGGTGAGCAGTTCTTC. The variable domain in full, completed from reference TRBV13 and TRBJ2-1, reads AAGVIQSPRHLIKEKRETATLKCYPIPRHDTVYWYQQGPGQDPQFLISFYEKMQSDKGSIPDRFSAQQFSDYHSELNMSSLELGDSALYFCASSLGFVLAGVGEQFFGPGTRLTVL.

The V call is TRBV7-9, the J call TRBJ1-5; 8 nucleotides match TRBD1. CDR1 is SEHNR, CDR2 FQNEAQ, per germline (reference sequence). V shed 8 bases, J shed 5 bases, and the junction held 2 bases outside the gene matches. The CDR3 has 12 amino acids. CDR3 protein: CASDRGDQPQHF. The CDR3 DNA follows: TGTGCCAGCGACAGGGGCGATCAGCCCCAGCATTTT.

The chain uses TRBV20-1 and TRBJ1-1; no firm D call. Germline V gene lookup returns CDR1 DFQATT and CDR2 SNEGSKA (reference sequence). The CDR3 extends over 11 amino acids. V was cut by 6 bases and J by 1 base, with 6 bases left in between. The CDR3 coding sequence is TGCAGTGCCGAAGCGAACACTGAAGCTTTCTTT. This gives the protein CSAEANTEAFF.

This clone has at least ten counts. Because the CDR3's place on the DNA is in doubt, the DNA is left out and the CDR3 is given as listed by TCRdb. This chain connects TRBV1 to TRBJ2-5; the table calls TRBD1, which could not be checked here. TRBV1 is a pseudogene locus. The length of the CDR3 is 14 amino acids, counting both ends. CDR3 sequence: CTSSQVGAGTTLYF.

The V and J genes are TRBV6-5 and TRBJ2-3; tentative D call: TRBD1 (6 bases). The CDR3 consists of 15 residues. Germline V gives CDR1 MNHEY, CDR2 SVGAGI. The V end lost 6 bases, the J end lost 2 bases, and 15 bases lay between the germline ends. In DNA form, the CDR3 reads TGTGCCAGCAGAATGACAGGAGAGGACACAGATACGCAGTATTTT. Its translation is CASRMTGEDTDTQYF.

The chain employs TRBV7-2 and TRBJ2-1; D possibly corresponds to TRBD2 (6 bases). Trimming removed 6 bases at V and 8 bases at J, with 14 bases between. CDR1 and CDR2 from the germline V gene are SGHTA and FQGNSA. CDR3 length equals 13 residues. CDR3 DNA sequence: TGTGCCAGCAGAGGGGACTCGAGGTATGAGCAGTTCTTC. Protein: CASRGDSRYEQFF. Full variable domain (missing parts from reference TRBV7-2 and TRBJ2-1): GAGVSQSPSNKVTEKGKDVELRCDPISGHTALYWYRQSLGQGLEFLIYFQGNSAPDKSGLPSDRFSAERTGGSVSTLTIQRTQQEDSAVYLCASRGDSRYEQFFGPGTRLTVL.

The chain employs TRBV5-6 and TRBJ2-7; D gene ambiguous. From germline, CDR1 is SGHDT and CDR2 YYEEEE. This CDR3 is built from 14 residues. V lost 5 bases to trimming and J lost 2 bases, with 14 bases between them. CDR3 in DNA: TGTGCCAGCAGTTACGGCCCAGGAACCTACGAGCAGTACTTC. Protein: CASSYGPGTYEQYF. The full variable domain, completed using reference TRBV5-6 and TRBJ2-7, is DAGVTQSPTHLIKTRGQQVTLRCSPKSGHDTVSWYQQALGQGPQFIFQYYEEEERQRGNFPDRFSGHQFPNYSSELNVNALLLGDSALYLCASSYGPGTYEQYFGPGTRLTVT.

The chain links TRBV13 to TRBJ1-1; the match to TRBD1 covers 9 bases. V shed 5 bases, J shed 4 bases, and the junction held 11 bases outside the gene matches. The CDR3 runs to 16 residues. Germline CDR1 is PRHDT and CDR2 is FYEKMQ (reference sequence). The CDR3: CASSPMGTGRGTEAFF. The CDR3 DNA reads TGTGCCAGCAGCCCAATGGGGACAGGGAGAGGCACTGAAGCTTTCTTT.

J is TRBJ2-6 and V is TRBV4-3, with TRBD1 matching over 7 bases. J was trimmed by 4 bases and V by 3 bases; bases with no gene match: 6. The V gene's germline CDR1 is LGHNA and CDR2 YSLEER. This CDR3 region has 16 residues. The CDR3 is CASSQDQGVGANVLTF. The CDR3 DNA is TGCGCCAGCAGCCAGGACCAGGGGGTAGGGGCCAACGTCCTGACTTTC.

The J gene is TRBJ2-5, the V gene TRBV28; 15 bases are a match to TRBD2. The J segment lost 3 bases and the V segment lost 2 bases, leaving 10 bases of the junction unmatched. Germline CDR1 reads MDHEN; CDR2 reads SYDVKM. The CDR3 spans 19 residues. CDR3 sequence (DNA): TGTGCCAGCAGTTTAGAACTTCGGACTAGCGGGAGGGAAGAAGAGACCCAGTACTTC. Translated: CASSLELRTSGREEETQYF.